The source of this T cell receptor beta chain is a study of T cells in Graves' hyperthyroidism and ophthalmopathy. Amplification targeted TCR beta CDR3 regions from RNA transcripts. Using the HTBI primer set, a first-round RT-PCR was run on the TCR CDR3. A single record per CDR3 protein comes from TCRdb applying MiXCR to the multiplex PCR reads. This repertoire shows around 540,000 distinct CDR3 sequences, under 60% found once; its top ten account for about 7.9%. With regard to this clonotype: A read error may explain this, as a much larger clone is one base away.

This receptor was identified in a woman aged 18-29 years with Graves' hyperthyroidism. The sequencing input was peripheral blood or thyroid tissue (not recorded which).

This CDR3 reads CASSPDSLNEELFF. The CDR3 DNA reads TGTGCCAGCAGCCCGGACAGCCTTAATGAAGAACTGTTTTTT. The chain couples TRBV9 to TRBJ1-4; maybe TRBD1 (6 bases). The CDR3 consists of 14 residues. Germline V gene data show CDR1 as SGDLS and CDR2 as YYNGEE. Looking up the rest from reference TRBV9 and TRBJ1-4 gives the full variable domain: DSGVTQTPKHLITATGQRVTLRCSPRSGDLSVYWYQQSLDQGLQFLIQYYNGEERAKGNILERFSAQQFPDLHSELNLSSLELGDSALYFCASSPDSLNEELFFGSGTQLSVL.